This T cell receptor beta chain was sequenced in a study of regulatory T cells in long-lasting Graves disease. Findings and limits, study-wide: Public clonotype sharing was higher in persistent than newly diagnosed patients. There was favoring of TRBV28, TRBJ1-2 and TRBJ2-5 in persistent disease.

This clonotype was seen ten or more times. Its antigen is unidentified. The CDR3 length is 13 residues. Germline V CDR1 and CDR2: SGHDT, YYEEEE. V lost 6 bases to trimming and J lost 3 bases, with 10 bases between them. Time point reported: persistent/refractory GD, antithyroid drugs over 5 years with positive TRAb. Following extraction of RNA from PBMCs, that RNA was used to make the TCR library. For TCR beta, libraries came from iRepertoire HTBI primers and Arm-PCR of CDR3 regions. A single record per CDR3 protein comes from TCRdb applying MiXCR to the multiplex PCR reads. Of roughly 400,000 distinct CDR3 sequences listed, around 21% are singletons.

The material was peripheral blood mononuclear cells (PBMCs), obtained when the disease was refractory, from a patient treated with antithyroid drugs. The source is a female donor with Graves disease. The V and J genes are TRBV5-6 and TRBJ2-4; D is unresolved. The CDR3 spells CASTAQGKNIQYF. The CDR3 coding sequence is TGTGCCAGCACGGCGCAAGGCAAAAACATTCAGTACTTC.